The present TCR beta chain was sequenced within a study of T cell changes during pregnancy in multiple sclerosis. Assay used: immunoSEQ multiplex PCR; TCRdb lists only in-frame clones, some missing. Of over 65,000 clones in the sample, approximately 89% were seen once. Losses at the gene ends were 0 bases for V and 2 bases for J; bases not matched to a gene: 2. Germline CDR1 is SGDLS and CDR2 is YYNGEE. The CDR3 is made up of 15 amino acids. The rearrangement joins TRBV9 to TRBJ2-7; TRBD2 matches at 10 bases. The source was peripheral blood, collected in the first trimester of pregnancy. The TCR originated in a female donor with multiple sclerosis, enrolled in a pregnancy study. This CDR3 is CASSVGTSGPYEQYF. The CDR3 DNA follows: TGTGCCAGCAGCGTAGGGACTAGCGGACCCTACGAGCAGTACTTC.